This T cell receptor (beta chain) stems from a study of T-cell memory formation after mild COVID-19. One entry per CDR3 protein, called by TCRdb with MiXCR from the 5' RACE reads. The sample records around 440,000 distinct CDR3 sequences, approximately 18% being singletons. Germline V gene sequence: CDR1 SGHTA, CDR2 FQGNSA. The CDR3 extends over 12 amino acids. Between the trimmed V and J ends, which lost 3 bases and 8 bases, there was a span of 10 bases. The TCR comes from an adult woman who had mild COVID-19 (a few samples of this study predate the infection). Cell type and time point are not known. The genes are TRBV7-2 and TRBJ1-1; no definite D call. Input material: PBMCs or a T cell subset sorted from them (not recorded which). CDR3 sequence: CASSFRFEEAFF. The CDR3 DNA is TGTGCCAGCAGCTTTCGCTTTGAGGAAGCTTTCTTT.